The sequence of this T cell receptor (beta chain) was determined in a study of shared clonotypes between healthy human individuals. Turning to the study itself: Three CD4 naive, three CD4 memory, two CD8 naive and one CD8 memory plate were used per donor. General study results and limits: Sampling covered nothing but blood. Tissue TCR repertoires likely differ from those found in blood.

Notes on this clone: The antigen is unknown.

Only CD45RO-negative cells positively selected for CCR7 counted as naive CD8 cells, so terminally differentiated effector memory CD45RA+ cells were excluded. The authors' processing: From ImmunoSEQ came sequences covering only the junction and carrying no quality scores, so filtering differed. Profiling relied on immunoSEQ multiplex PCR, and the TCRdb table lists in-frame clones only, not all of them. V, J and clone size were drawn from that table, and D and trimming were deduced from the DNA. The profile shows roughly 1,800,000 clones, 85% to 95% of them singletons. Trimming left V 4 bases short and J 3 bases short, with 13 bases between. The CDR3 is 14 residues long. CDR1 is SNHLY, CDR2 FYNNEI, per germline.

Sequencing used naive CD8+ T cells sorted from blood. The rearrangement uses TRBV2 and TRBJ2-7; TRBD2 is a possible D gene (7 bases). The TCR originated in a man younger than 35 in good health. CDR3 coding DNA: TGTGCCAGCAGTGTATACAGGGAGGGCTACGAGCAGTACTTC. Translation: CASSVYREGYEQYF.